Presented here are 14 T cell receptor beta chains from one specimen sequenced in a study of CD8+CD57+ T cells in acquired aplastic anemia. Patients chosen for sequencing had CD8+CD57+ cells that had expanded, as shown by flow cytometry. TCR beta VDJ and CDR3 were profiled, and genomic DNA was the template. TCRdb used MiXCR to reprocess the reads, holding one entry per CDR3 protein. The sample lists about 470,000 distinct CDR3 sequences; about a third were seen once. The source material was sorted CD4+, CD8+, or CD8+CD57+ T cells (not recorded which) from PBMCs. The origin of the receptors is a human donor with aplastic anemia.

This clonotype was recorded many times. The chain carries TRBV19 and TRBJ1-1; TRBD1 matches 7 bases. Germline trimming cut 5 bases from V and 7 bases from J; bases unmatched to any gene: 10. Germline V gene data show CDR1 as LNHDA and CDR2 as SQIVND (reference sequence). This CDR3 has 14 residues. The CDR3 reads CASSLSRGTDEAFF. CDR3 nucleotide sequence: TGTGCCAGTAGTTTAAGCAGGGGGACAGATGAAGCTTTCTTT.

J is TRBJ1-1 and V is TRBV6-1; D uncertain. CDR3 length equals 14 residues. From germline, CDR1 is MNHNS and CDR2 SASEGT. V lost 6 bases and J 5 bases, leaving 16 bases between the germline ends. DNA for the CDR3: TGTGCCAGCAGCCGAATCGCAGGTTGGACTGAAGCTTTCTTT. The encoded protein is CASSRIAGWTEAFF.

Points on this clonotype: It may be a read error: a sequence one base away is much more abundant. The gene calls are TRBV19 and TRBJ2-2; 8 bases line up with TRBD2. There are 15 residues in the CDR3. Germline V gives CDR1 LNHDA, CDR2 SQIVND (reference sequence). After removal of 6 bases from V and 0 bases from J, the junction contained 3 bases not matched to a gene. As DNA, the CDR3 is TGTGCCAGTAGACGGGAGGGCGCGAACACCGGGGAGCTGTTTTTT. Its protein is CASRREGANTGELFF.

This clonotype was detected a few times. The gene calls are TRBV7-9 and TRBJ2-3; D unresolved. V was shortened by 1 base and J by 1 base, with 15 bases between the two germline ends. The CDR3 totals 17 residues. Germline-derived CDR1 and CDR2 are SEHNR and FQNEAQ (reference sequence). The DNA of the CDR3 is TGTGCCAGCAGCTTAGACCCTCGCGGTTGGCGCACAGATACGCAGTATTTT. Residues: CASSLDPRGWRTDTQYF.

This clonotype has only a few counts. The V gene is TRBV6-5, the J gene TRBJ1-2; D is uncertain. Deletions cut 5 bases from V and 0 bases from J, with 16 bases between. Per the germline V gene, CDR1 is MNHEY and CDR2 is SVGAGI. This CDR3 comprises 16 residues. The CDR3 sequence is CASSRSEGSTNYGYTF. The CDR3 bases are TGTGCCAGCAGTCGCTCGGAGGGCAGTACTAACTATGGCTACACCTTC.

This clonotype was found a few times. A read error is possible here, since a much larger clone lies one base away. The chain couples TRBV10-3 to TRBJ1-2, with D possibly matching TRBD1 (5 bases). Per germline, CDR1 ENHRY and CDR2 SYGVKD. The CDR3 runs 13 residues. CDR3 nucleotide sequence: TGTGCCATCAGTGAGTCGCGGGGCCACGGCTCCACCTTC. Translated, it gives CAISESRGHGSTF.

V usage is TRBV10-3 and J usage is TRBJ2-7; D uncertain. Trimming pared 5 bases from V and 4 bases from J, leaving 18 bases between. Germline loops: CDR1 ENHRY, CDR2 SYGVKD. The CDR3 length is 15 residues. The CDR3 bases are TGTGCCATCAGTTTGGCTTCAGGACCGACGTACGAGCAGTACTTC. Translating gives CAISLASGPTYEQYF.

This clonotype appeared many times. The chain employs TRBV19 and TRBJ1-5, with D possibly being TRBD1 (5 bases). Per the germline V gene, CDR1 is LNHDA and CDR2 is SQIVND (reference sequence). The CDR3 has 13 amino acids. V gave up 10 bases and J gave up 4 bases, with 14 bases separating them. The CDR3 sequence: CATKMSGNQPQHF. CDR3 sequence (DNA): TGTGCCACCAAAATGTCAGGGAATCAGCCCCAGCATTTT. The full variable domain, with the rest looked up from reference TRBV19 and TRBJ1-5, is DGGITQSPKYLFRKEGQNVTLSCEQNLNHDAMYWYRQDPGQGLRLIYYSQIVNDFQKGDIAEGYSVSREKKESFPLTVTSAQKNPTAFYLCATKMSGNQPQHFGDGTRLSIL.

The chain couples TRBV19 to TRBJ1-1, with a weak D call TRBD1 (6 bases). With 5 bases removed from V and 8 bases from J, the gap between germline ends came to 27 bases. The CDR3 covers 17 residues. Germline CDR1 and CDR2: LNHDA and SQIVND (reference sequence). CDR3 region: CASSPQNRQEGGWEAFF. The CDR3 DNA reads as TGTGCCAGTAGTCCTCAAAACCGACAGGAAGGGGGTTGGGAAGCTTTCTTT.

The chain employs TRBV20-1 and TRBJ2-4; weak D call: TRBD2 (6 bases). Trimming removed 4 bases at V and 9 bases at J, with 19 bases between. This CDR3 has 14 amino acids. Per germline, CDR1 DFQATT and CDR2 SNEGSKA (reference sequence). The CDR3 sequence: CSAIRGARESIQYF. CDR3 nucleotide sequence: TGCAGTGCTATACGTGGGGCCCGGGAGAGCATTCAGTACTTC.

This clonotype was seen many times. The genes are TRBV5-1 and TRBJ2-7; D might be TRBD2 (7 bases). The CDR3 is made up of 15 amino acids. Germline V gene data show CDR1 as SGHRS and CDR2 as YFSETQ. Deletions cut 4 bases from V and 4 bases from J, with 18 bases between. The CDR3 DNA follows: TGCGCCAGCAGCCCTGGAGGGGGTAGCGGGTACGAGCAGTACTTC. It is translated as CASSPGGGSGYEQYF.

The gene calls are TRBV4-3 and TRBJ2-1, with unresolved D. The length of the CDR3 is 15 residues. V lost 1 base and J 0 bases, leaving 7 bases between the germline ends. CDR1 is LGHNA and CDR2 is YSLEER in the germline V gene. CDR3 DNA sequence: TGCGCCAGCAGCCAAGGATCGATCTCCTACAATGAGCAGTTCTTC. It translates to CASSQGSISYNEQFF.

The chain couples TRBV28 to TRBJ2-7; 8 nucleotides line up with TRBD1. CDR3 length: 14 residues. The J segment lost 2 bases and the V segment lost 9 bases, leaving 9 bases of the junction unmatched. CDR1 MDHEN and CDR2 SYDVKM come from the germline V gene. The CDR3 is CASLGQGFAYEQYF. As DNA, the CDR3 is TGTGCCAGTTTAGGACAGGGTTTTGCCTACGAGCAGTACTTC. The whole variable domain, remainder taken from reference TRBV28 and TRBJ2-7, is DVKVTQSSRYLVKRTGEKVFLECVQDMDHENMFWYRQDPGLGLRLIYFSYDVKMKEKGDIPEGYSVSREKKERFSLILESASTNQTSMYLCASLGQGFAYEQYFGPGTRLTVT.

This clonotype was counted at least ten times. In nucleotides, the CDR3 is TGTGCCAGCAGTGAGGCAAACGTCAATGAGCAGTTCTTC. Translated, it gives CASSEANVNEQFF. The chain carries TRBV2 and TRBJ2-1; D remains ambiguous. The CDR3 sequence is 13 residues long. V lost 3 bases to trimming and J lost 6 bases, with 9 bases between them. Germline values: CDR1 SNHLY, CDR2 FYNNEI.